These 16 T cell receptor beta chains originate from one sample sequenced in a study of blood T cell repertoires in COVID-19. The assay was immunoSEQ multiplex PCR, and TCRdb's table has in-frame clones only and misses some. The repertoire has more than 250,000 clones, around 90% of them found once; the top ten carry less than 2%. The specimen was PBMCs or T cells enriched from blood (not recorded which). These TCRs come from a woman aged 18-30 years with acute COVID-19.

The gene calls are TRBV5-5 and TRBJ2-7; TRBD2 matches at 10 bases. Germline lookup yields CDR1 SGHKS and CDR2 YYEKEE (reference sequence). The V and J ends lost 4 bases and 0 bases, in that order; junction bases with no gene match: 4. This CDR3 spans 15 amino acids. The CDR3 sequence is CASSQRLAGSYEQYF. Written as DNA, the CDR3 is TGTGCCAGCAGCCAAAGACTAGCGGGCTCCTACGAGCAGTACTTC.

This sequence joins TRBV5-1 and TRBJ2-2; D gene uncertain. Per the germline V gene, CDR1 is SGHRS and CDR2 is YFSETQ. V dropped 2 bases and J dropped 6 bases, with 2 bases sitting between them. This CDR3 region has 11 residues. CDR3 DNA sequence: TGCGCCAGCAGCTTCGCCGGGGAGCTGTTTTTT. Encoded protein: CASSFAGELFF.

This clone was seen once. V is TRBV3-1 (or the pseudogene TRBV3-2) and J is TRBJ1-1; D is possibly TRBD1 (5 bases). Trimming removed 0 bases from V and 8 bases from J, with 10 bases in between. There are 13 residues in the CDR3. Germline V gene sequence: CDR1 LGHDT, CDR2 YNNKEL (reference sequence). The DNA of the CDR3 is TGTGCCAGCAGCCAAGATTTACGGACAGAAGCTTTCTTT. It specifies CASSQDLRTEAFF.

The chain is built from TRBV18 and TRBJ2-5; D perhaps matches TRBD2 (5 bases). CDR1 and CDR2 from the germline V gene are KGHSH and LQKENI. Trimming took 3 bases from V and 5 from J, leaving 16 bases between them. There are 15 residues in the CDR3. CDR3 amino acids: CASSPNLGASETQYF. CDR3 in DNA: TGTGCCAGCTCACCGAACCTGGGAGCTTCGGAGACCCAGTACTTC.

The gene calls are TRBV2 and TRBJ2-5; possible D gene TRBD2, 6 bases. Germline-derived CDR1 and CDR2 are SNHLY and FYNNEI. The CDR3 loop spans 14 amino acids. V was clipped by 4 bases and J by 7 bases, with 16 bases between them. CDR3 residues: CASSVVAARVTQYF. CDR3 nucleotide sequence: TGTGCCAGCAGTGTGGTAGCGGCCAGGGTGACCCAGTACTTC.

This chain joins TRBV9 and TRBJ2-5, with 10 positions matching TRBD2. V lost 3 bases to trimming and J lost 4 bases; unmatched junction nucleotides: 9. Germline V gene sequence: CDR1 SGDLS, CDR2 YYNGEE. The CDR3 runs 16 residues. CDR3 residues: CASSGGVLAGGETQYF. The CDR3 nucleotides read TGTGCCAGCAGCGGGGGGGTTTTAGCGGGAGGAGAGACCCAGTACTTC.

The rearrangement uses TRBV28 and TRBJ2-7; D not certain. The V end lost 1 base, the J end lost 0 bases, and 13 bases lay between the germline ends. This CDR3 contains 16 residues. Germline V lookup: CDR1 MDHEN, CDR2 SYDVKM. The CDR3 DNA follows: TGTGCCAGCAGTTTATTTTCTGGTTTCAGCTCCTACGAGCAGTACTTC. It yields the protein CASSLFSGFSSYEQYF.

As for this clone: Within the sample, other DNA sequences also encode this same CDR3. The V call is TRBV7-2, the J call TRBJ1-3; D is unclear. The germline V and J ends were trimmed by 1 base and 0 bases, with 7 bases remaining between them. CDR1 SGHTA and CDR2 FQGNSA come from the germline V gene. This CDR3 is built from 15 residues. The DNA of the CDR3 is TGTGCCAGCAGCTTAGGTGGCTTCTCTGGAAACACCATATATTTT. This sequence encodes CASSLGGFSGNTIYF.

The gene calls are TRBV18 and TRBJ1-1; D may be TRBD1 (6 bases). The ends were cut back, 3 bases at V and 1 base at J, with 15 bases in the middle. This CDR3 has 16 amino acids. CDR1 is KGHSH and CDR2 is LQKENI in the germline V gene. The CDR3 DNA reads as TGTGCCAGCTCACCCCCAAGACAGGCTTCGAACACTGAAGCTTTCTTT. Translating it yields CASSPPRQASNTEAFF.

The chain combines TRBV29-1 with TRBJ2-1; the match to TRBD2 covers 12 bases. J lost 4 bases, V lost 5 bases, and 9 bases had no gene match. The CDR3 runs 16 residues. Per the germline V gene, CDR1 is SQVTM and CDR2 is ANQGSEA. The CDR3, as DNA: TGCAGCGTTTTTCCGGGACTAGCGGGTAAATACAATGAGCAGTTCTTC. Residues: CSVFPGLAGKYNEQFF.

V and J are TRBV2 and TRBJ1-4; TRBD1 matches at 7 bases. The CDR3 contains 13 residues. V gave up 6 bases and J gave up 13 bases; unmatched junction bases: 11. Germline CDR1 and CDR2: SNHLY and FYNNEI. This CDR3 is CASRGAPYRGLFF. Written as DNA, the CDR3 is TGTGCCAGCAGGGGGGCTCCCTACAGGGGACTGTTTTTT. The whole variable domain, remainder taken from reference TRBV2 and TRBJ1-4, is EPEVTQTPSHQVTQMGQEVILRCVPISNHLYFYWYRQILGQKVEFLVSFYNNEISEKSEIFDDQFSVERPDGSNFTLKIRSTKLEDSAMYFCASRGAPYRGLFFGSGTQLSVL.

V gene TRBV11-2 combines with J gene TRBJ1-3; D may be TRBD1 (5 bases). Looked up from germline, CDR1 is SGHAT and CDR2 is FQNNGV. The CDR3 has 19 residues. V gave up 5 bases and J gave up 0 bases, with 23 bases separating them. The CDR3 nucleotides read TGTGCCAGCAGCCCCGGGCTGAACCGGGGGGGAATCTCTGGAAACACCATATATTTT. It is translated as CASSPGLNRGGISGNTIYF.

The chain couples TRBV6-5 to TRBJ2-7; 7 bases align to TRBD2. Trimming removed 7 bases from V and 5 bases from J; junction bases left unmatched: 14. CDR1 and CDR2 from the germline V gene are MNHEY and SVGAGI. This CDR3 contains 15 residues. CDR3 nucleotide sequence: TGTGCCAGCACCCACAGCCTCGGGGGAGGGAACGAGCAGTACTTC. This translates into CASTHSLGGGNEQYF.

The V gene is TRBV5-1, the J gene TRBJ1-2; a weak D match, TRBD1 (5 bases). Germline values: CDR1 SGHRS, CDR2 YFSETQ. This CDR3 is built from 16 residues. V lost 4 bases and J 2 bases, leaving 18 bases between the germline ends. The CDR3, as DNA: TGCGCCAGCAGCCCGACAGTGGTGGCGCGCAACTATGGCTACACCTTC. Its protein is CASSPTVVARNYGYTF.

V is TRBV19 and J is TRBJ1-4; D is unclear. The CDR3 is 14 residues long. Per germline, CDR1 LNHDA and CDR2 SQIVND (reference sequence). V was cut by 9 bases and J by 0 bases, with 11 bases left in between. The CDR3, as DNA: TGTGCCAGCGGGTTGGAGGCAACTAATGAAAAACTGTTTTTT. Protein sequence: CASGLEATNEKLFF.

This clone has just a few counts. The rearrangement uses TRBV10-2 and TRBJ2-7, with 13 bases aligning to TRBD2. The V segment lost 8 bases and the J segment 3 bases; nucleotides outside the gene matches: 7. This CDR3 is built from 15 residues. Per germline, CDR1 WSHSY and CDR2 SAAADI. CDR3 sequence (DNA): TGCGCCAGCTCCCGACTAGCGGGAGGTCTCTACGAGCAGTACTTC. This codes for CASSRLAGGLYEQYF.